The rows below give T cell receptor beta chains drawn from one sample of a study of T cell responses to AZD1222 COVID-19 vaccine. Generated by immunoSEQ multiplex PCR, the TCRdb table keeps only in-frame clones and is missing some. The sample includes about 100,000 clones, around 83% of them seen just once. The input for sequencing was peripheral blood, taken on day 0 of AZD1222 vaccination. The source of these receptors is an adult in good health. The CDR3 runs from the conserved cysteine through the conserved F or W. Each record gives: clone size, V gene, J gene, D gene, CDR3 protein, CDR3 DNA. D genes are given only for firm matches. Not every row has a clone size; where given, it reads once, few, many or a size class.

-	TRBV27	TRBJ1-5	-	CASSTFPRGQQPQHF	TGTGCCAGCAGTACATTTCCCCGGGGCCAGCAGCCCCAGCATTTT
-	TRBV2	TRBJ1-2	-	CASSLRDYGYTF	TGTGCCAGCAGTCTCAGGGACTATGGCTACACCTTC
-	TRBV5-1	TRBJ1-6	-	CASNGGGNSPLHF	TGCGCCAGCAATGGGGGTGGGAATTCACCCCTCCACTTT
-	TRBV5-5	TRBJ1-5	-	CASSLAGNRGNQPQHF	TGTGCCAGCAGCTTGGCAGGGAACCGAGGCAATCAGCCCCAGCATTTT
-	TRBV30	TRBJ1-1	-	CAWMTGTNTEAFF	TGTGCCTGGATGACAGGAACTAACACTGAAGCTTTCTTT
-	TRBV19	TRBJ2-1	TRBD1	CASSTRDRVNEQFF	TGTGCCAGTAGCACCAGGGACAGGGTCAATGAGCAGTTCTTC
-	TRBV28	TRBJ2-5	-	CASTKGGQETQYF	TGTGCCAGCACCAAGGGAGGACAAGAGACCCAGTACTTC
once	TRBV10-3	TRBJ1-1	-	CAISERGEAFF	TGTGCCATCAGTGAGAGGGGCGAAGCTTTCTTT
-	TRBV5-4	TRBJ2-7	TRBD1	CASSFPPTGASSYEQYF	TGTGCCAGCAGCTTCCCCCCCACAGGGGCGAGCTCCTACGAGCAGTACTTC
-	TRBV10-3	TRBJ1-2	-	CAISGKASGPWRAGREHPWYGYTF	TGTGCCATCAGTGGTAAAGCGTCGGGCCCGTGGCGGGCCGGCCGGGAACACCCCTGGTATGGCTACACCTTC
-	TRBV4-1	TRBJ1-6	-	CASSQVIQGIGNSPLHF	TGCGCCAGCAGCCAAGTAATCCAGGGTATTGGGAATTCACCCCTCCACTTT
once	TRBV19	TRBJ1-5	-	CASSISSGWPNSNQPQHF	TGTGCCAGTAGTATCTCTAGCGGATGGCCGAATAGCAATCAGCCCCAGCATTTT
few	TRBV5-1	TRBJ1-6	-	CASSLAGLGRSPLHF	TGCGCCAGCAGCTTGGCCGGGTTAGGCAGGTCACCCCTCCACTTT
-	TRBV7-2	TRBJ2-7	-	CASSFPFRGYEQYF	TGTGCCAGCAGCTTCCCGTTTAGAGGCTACGAGCAGTACTTC
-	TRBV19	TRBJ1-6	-	CASSTPPGATSNSPLHF	TGTGCCAGTAGTACCCCCCCGGGGGCGACGTCTAATTCACCCCTCCACTTT
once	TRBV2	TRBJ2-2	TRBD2	CASSRLATGELFF	TGTGCCAGCAGTAGACTAGCCACCGGGGAGCTGTTTTTT
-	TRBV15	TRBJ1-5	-	CATSNPNQPQHF	TGTGCCACCAGCAACCCCAATCAGCCCCAGCATTTT
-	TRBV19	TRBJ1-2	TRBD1	CASSRDRDGYTF	TGTGCCAGTAGTAGGGACAGGGATGGCTACACCTTC
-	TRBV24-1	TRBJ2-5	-	CATSEQGGRETQYF	TGTGCCACCAGTGAACAGGGAGGGCGAGAGACCCAGTACTTC
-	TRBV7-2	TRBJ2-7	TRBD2	CASSLGGGNYEQYF	TGTGCCAGCAGCTTAGGGGGAGGGAACTACGAGCAGTACTTC
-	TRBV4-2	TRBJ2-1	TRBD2	CASSPIQREGSYNEQFF	TGTGCCAGCAGCCCGATCCAGCGGGAGGGCTCCTACAATGAGCAGTTCTTC
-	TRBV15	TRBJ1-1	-	CATSRDRGGYRKAFF	TGTGCCACCAGCAGAGATCGGGGGGGCTATCGTAAAGCTTTCTTT
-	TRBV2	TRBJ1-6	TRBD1	CASRLQGANSPLHF	TGTGCCAGCAGATTACAGGGGGCCAATTCACCCCTCCACTTT
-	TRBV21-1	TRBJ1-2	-	CASSKAGGF	TGTGCCAGCAGCAAAGCAGGGGGCTTC
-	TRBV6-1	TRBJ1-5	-	CASSERLQPQHF	TGTGCCAGCAGTGAACGGCTGCAGCCCCAGCATTTT
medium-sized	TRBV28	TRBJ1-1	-	CASSFYVGDPEINTEAFF	TGTGCCAGCAGTTTTTACGTCGGTGACCCAGAAATAAACACTGAAGCTTTCTTT